Below, 9 T cell receptor beta chains from the same sample are listed, as sequenced in a study of T cell changes during pregnancy in multiple sclerosis. Libraries were prepared by immunoSEQ multiplex PCR; TCRdb keeps only in-frame clonotypes and omits some of them. The sample contains 45,000 to 55,000 clones, 90% of which appear only once. This specimen was peripheral blood, taken in the first trimester of pregnancy. The source is a female donor in good health, enrolled as a control in a pregnancy study.

This clone was counted a single time. The rearrangement links TRBV5-1 to TRBJ1-1; unclear D gene. The germline gives CDR1 SGHRS, CDR2 YFSETQ. CDR3 length equals 15 residues. V was cut by 3 bases and J by 4 bases, with 16 bases left in between. This CDR3 is CASSYSVPQPTEAFF. The CDR3 DNA follows: TGCGCCAGCAGCTACTCCGTACCTCAACCCACTGAAGCTTTCTTT.

This chain uses TRBV5-1 with TRBJ2-7; D may be TRBD1 (6 bases). Trimming left V 3 bases short and J 0 bases short, with 19 bases between. The germline V gene has CDR1 SGHRS and CDR2 YFSETQ. CDR3 length: 17 amino acids. The CDR3 protein is CASSSLTKTGSSYEQYF. CDR3 nucleotide sequence: TGCGCCAGCAGCTCGCTGACTAAGACAGGCTCCTCCTACGAGCAGTACTTC.

V gene TRBV11-3 combines with J gene TRBJ2-2, with 7 bases matching TRBD2. The CDR3 extends over 16 amino acids. CDR1 and CDR2 from the germline V gene are SGHNT and YENEEA. Unmatched junction bases numbered 6, after V lost 5 bases and J lost 0 bases. This CDR3 reads CASSPAGLANTGELFF. The CDR3 bases are TGTGCCAGCAGCCCGGCAGGACTAGCGAACACCGGGGAGCTGTTTTTT.

The J gene is TRBJ2-1, the V gene TRBV5-7; 7 nucleotides agree with TRBD1. TRBV5-7 has ORF status, its function being uncertain. The CDR3 sequence is 12 residues long. Trimming at V came to 1 base and at J to 8 bases, leaving 0 bases not matched to a gene. This chain's CDR3 is CASSLRGHEQFF. As DNA, the CDR3 is TGTGCCAGCAGCTTGAGGGGGCATGAGCAGTTCTTC.

The rearrangement uses TRBV7-2 and TRBJ2-7; 9 bases align to TRBD2. CDR3 size: 15 residues. Germline assignment: CDR1 SGHTA and CDR2 FQGNSA. With 2 bases clipped from V and 1 base from J, the junction kept 3 bases outside the gene matches. The CDR3 nucleotides are TGTGCCAGCAGCTTACGTAGCGGGAGTTCCTACGAGCAGTACTTC. As protein: CASSLRSGSSYEQYF.

The CDR3 reads CASSSRDTQYF. The CDR3 nucleotides read TGTGCCAGCAGCTCCCGAGATACGCAGTATTTT. J is TRBJ2-3 and V is TRBV27, with unresolved D. The CDR3 covers 11 residues. V lost 6 bases and J lost 5, with 6 bases in between. Germline V CDR1 and CDR2: MNHEY, SMNVEV (reference sequence).

The gene calls are TRBV7-2 and TRBJ2-3; 7 bases agree with TRBD2. The germline CDR1 and CDR2 sequences are SGHTA and FQGNSA. This CDR3 is 16 amino acids long. Losses at the gene ends were 7 bases for V and 6 bases for J; bases not matched to a gene: 16. The CDR3 region is CASNSQGGRAADTQYF. Here the CDR3 DNA reads TGTGCCAGCAACTCCCAAGGAGGGAGGGCGGCTGATACGCAGTATTTT.

The rearrangement uses TRBV7-9 and TRBJ2-7; D might be TRBD1 (6 bases). Germline loops: CDR1 SEHNR, CDR2 FQNEAQ (reference sequence). V was trimmed by 5 bases and J by 2 bases, leaving 16 bases between them. The CDR3 sequence is 15 residues long. This chain's CDR3 is CASSGRTAPTYEQYF. In DNA, the CDR3 is TGTGCCAGCAGCGGGCGGACAGCCCCTACCTACGAGCAGTACTTC.

This chain joins TRBV27 and TRBJ2-2; possibly TRBD2 for D (5 bases). CDR1 is MNHEY and CDR2 is SMNVEV in the germline V gene (reference sequence). V was shortened by 7 bases and J by 5 bases, with 14 bases between the two germline ends. The length of the CDR3 is 14 residues. The CDR3 coding sequence is TGTGCCAGCACCCCCGGACTTTTAACCGGGGAGCTGTTTTTT. As protein: CASTPGLLTGELFF.